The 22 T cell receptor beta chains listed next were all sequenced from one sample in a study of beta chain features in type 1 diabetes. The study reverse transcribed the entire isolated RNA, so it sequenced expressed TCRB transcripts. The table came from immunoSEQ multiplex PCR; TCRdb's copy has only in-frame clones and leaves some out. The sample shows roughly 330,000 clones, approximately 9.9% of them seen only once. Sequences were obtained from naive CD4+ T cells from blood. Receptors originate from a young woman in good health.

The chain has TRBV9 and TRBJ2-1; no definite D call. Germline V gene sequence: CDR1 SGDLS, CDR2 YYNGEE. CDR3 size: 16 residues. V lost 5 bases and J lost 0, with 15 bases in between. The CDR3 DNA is TGTGCCAGCAGTTTAGCTTTCCTTAGCTCCTACAATGAGCAGTTCTTC. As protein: CASSLAFLSSYNEQFF. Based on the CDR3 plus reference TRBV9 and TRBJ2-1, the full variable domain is DSGVTQTPKHLITATGQRVTLRCSPRSGDLSVYWYQQSLDQGLQFLIQYYNGEERAKGNILERFSAQQFPDLHSELNLSSLELGDSALYFCASSLAFLSSYNEQFFGPGTRLTVL.

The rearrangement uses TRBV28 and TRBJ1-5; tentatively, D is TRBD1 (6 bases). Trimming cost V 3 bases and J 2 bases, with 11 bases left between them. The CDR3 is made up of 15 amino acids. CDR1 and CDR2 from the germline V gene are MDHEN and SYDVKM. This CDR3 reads CASSLQGLGNQPQHF. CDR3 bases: TGTGCCAGCAGTTTGCAGGGGTTGGGCAATCAGCCCCAGCATTTT.

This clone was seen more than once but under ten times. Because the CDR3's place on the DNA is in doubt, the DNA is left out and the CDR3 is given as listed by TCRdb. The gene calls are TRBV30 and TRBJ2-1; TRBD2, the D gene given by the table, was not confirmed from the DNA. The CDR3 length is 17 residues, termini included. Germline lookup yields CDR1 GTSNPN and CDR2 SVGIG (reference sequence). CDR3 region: CAWSVSLPSGIYNEQFF.

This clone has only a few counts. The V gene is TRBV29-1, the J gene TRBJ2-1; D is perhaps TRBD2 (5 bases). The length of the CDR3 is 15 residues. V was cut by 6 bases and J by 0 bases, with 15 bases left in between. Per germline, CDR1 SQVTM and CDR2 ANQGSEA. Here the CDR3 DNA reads TGCAGCGTCCGGCTAGCCTCGGTCTCCTACAATGAGCAGTTCTTC. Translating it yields CSVRLASVSYNEQFF.

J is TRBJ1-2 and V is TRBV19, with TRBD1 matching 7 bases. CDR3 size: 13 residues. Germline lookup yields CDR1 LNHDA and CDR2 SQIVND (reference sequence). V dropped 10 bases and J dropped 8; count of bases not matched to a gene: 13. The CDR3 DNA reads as TGTGCCACTGGGAGAGGGGGCAGCGGCGGCTACACCTTC. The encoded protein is CATGRGGSGGYTF.

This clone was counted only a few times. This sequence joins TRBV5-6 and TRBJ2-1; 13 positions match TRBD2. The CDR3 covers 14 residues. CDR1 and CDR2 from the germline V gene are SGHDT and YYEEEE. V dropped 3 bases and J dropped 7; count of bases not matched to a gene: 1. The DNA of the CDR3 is TGTGCCAGCAGCTCGACTAGCGGGGGGAATGAGCAGTTCTTC. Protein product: CASSSTSGGNEQFF.

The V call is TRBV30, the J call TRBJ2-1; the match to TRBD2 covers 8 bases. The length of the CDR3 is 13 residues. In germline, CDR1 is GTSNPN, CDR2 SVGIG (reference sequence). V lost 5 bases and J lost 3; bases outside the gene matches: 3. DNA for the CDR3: TGTGCCTGGGGACTAGCAGTCTACAATGAGCAGTTCTTC. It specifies CAWGLAVYNEQFF.

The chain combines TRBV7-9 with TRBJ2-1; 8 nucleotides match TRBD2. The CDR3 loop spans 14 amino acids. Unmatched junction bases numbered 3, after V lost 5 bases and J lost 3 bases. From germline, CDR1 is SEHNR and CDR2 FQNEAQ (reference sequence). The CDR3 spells CASSPSGFYNEQFF. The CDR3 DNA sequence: TGTGCCAGCAGCCCTAGCGGGTTCTACAATGAGCAGTTCTTC.

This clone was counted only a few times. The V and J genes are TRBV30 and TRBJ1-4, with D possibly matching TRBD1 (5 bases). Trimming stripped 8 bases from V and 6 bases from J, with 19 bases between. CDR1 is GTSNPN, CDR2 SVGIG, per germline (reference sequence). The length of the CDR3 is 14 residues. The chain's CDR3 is CARTEGPLDEKLFF. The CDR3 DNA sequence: TGTGCCCGGACGGAGGGGCCTCTCGATGAAAAACTGTTTTTT.

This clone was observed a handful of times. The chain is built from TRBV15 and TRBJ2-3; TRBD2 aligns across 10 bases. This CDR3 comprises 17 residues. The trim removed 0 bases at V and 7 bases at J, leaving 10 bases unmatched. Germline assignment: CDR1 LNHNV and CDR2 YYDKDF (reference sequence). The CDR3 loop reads CATSRDLLAGSPHTQYF. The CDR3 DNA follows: TGTGCCACCAGCAGAGACTTACTAGCGGGATCCCCCCATACGCAGTATTTT.

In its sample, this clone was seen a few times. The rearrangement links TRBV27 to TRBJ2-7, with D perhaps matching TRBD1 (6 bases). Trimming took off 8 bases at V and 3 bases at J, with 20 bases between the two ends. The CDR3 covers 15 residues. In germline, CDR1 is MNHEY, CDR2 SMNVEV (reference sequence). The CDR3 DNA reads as TGTGCCAGCTTTTCACTCCGGGACAATGGCTACGAGCAGTACTTC. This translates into CASFSLRDNGYEQYF.

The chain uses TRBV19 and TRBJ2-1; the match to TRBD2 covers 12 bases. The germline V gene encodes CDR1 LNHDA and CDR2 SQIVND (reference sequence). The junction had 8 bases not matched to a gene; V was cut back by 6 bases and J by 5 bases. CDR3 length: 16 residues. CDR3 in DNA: TGTGCCAGTAGGCCCCGGACTAGCGGGACGAACAATGAGCAGTTCTTC. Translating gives CASRPRTSGTNNEQFF.

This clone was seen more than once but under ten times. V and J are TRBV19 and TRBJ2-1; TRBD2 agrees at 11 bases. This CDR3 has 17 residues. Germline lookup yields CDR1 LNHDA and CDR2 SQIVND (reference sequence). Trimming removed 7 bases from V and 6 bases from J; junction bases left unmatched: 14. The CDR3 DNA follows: TGTGCCAGTACCCAACGGTCGACTAGCGGGGTAACCAATGAGCAGTTCTTC. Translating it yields CASTQRSTSGVTNEQFF.

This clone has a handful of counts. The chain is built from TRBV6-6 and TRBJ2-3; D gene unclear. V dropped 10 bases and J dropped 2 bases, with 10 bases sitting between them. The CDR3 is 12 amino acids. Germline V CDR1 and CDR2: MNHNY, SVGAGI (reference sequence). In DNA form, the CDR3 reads TGTGCCACCCGGCAGGTCACAGATACGCAGTATTTT. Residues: CATRQVTDTQYF.

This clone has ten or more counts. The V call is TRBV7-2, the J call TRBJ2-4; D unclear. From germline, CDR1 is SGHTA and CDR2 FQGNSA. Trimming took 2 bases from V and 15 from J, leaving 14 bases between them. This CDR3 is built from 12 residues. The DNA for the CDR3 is TGTGCCAGCAGCTTATTTGGCTTCGATTTGTACTTC. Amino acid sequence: CASSLFGFDLYF.

CDR3 sequence (DNA): TGTGCCAGCAGCGTCGACTTGAGGCAGTTCTTC. Encoded protein: CASSVDLRQFF. The rearrangement uses TRBV7-9 and TRBJ2-1; D is unclear. The V end was cut by 5 bases, the J end by 12 bases, with 11 bases between. This CDR3 comprises 11 residues. Germline lookup yields CDR1 SEHNR and CDR2 FQNEAQ (reference sequence).

CDR3 DNA sequence: TGTGCCAGCTCACTACAGGGGTCCCCGGAGACCCAGTACTTC. Translated, it gives CASSLQGSPETQYF. V usage is TRBV18 and J usage is TRBJ2-5, with 7 bases lining up with TRBD1. The germline gives CDR1 KGHSH, CDR2 LQKENI. V was pared by 4 bases and J by 5 bases, with 7 bases of the junction left unmatched. This CDR3 has 14 amino acids. The full variable domain, in which reference TRBV18 and TRBJ2-5 provide the parts outside the CDR3, is NAGVMQNPRHLVRRRGQEARLRCSPMKGHSHVYWYRQLPEEGLKFMVYLQKENIIDESGMPKERFSAEFPKEGPSILRIQQVVRGDSAAYFCASSLQGSPETQYFGPGTRLLVL.

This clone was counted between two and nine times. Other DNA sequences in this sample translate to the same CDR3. As DNA, the CDR3 is TGTGCCAGCTCACGACTAGCGGGAGGCACAGATACGCAGTATTTT. Its translation is CASSRLAGGTDTQYF. The chain carries TRBV18 and TRBJ2-3; 12 bases agree with TRBD2. In germline, CDR1 is KGHSH, CDR2 LQKENI. V was clipped by 4 bases and J by 1 base; unmatched bases: 0. The CDR3 length is 15 residues.

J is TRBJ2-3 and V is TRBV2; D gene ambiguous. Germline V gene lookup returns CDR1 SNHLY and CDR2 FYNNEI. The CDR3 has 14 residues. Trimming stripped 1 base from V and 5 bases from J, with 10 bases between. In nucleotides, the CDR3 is TGTGCCAGCAGTGAAGAGCGAATTCGAGATACGCAGTATTTT. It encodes CASSEERIRDTQYF.

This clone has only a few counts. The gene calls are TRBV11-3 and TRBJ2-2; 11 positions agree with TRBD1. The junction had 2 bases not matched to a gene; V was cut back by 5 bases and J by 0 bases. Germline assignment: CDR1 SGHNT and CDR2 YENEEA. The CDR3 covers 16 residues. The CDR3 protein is CASSGTGGSNTGELFF. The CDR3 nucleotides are TGTGCCAGCAGCGGGACAGGGGGTTCGAACACCGGGGAGCTGTTTTTT.

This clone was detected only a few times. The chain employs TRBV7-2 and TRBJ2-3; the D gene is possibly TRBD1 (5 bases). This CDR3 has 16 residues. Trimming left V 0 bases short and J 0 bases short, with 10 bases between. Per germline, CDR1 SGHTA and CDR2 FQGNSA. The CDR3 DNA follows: TGTGCCAGCAGCTTAGCACGCAGGGCAAGCACAGATACGCAGTATTTT. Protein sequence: CASSLARRASTDTQYF.

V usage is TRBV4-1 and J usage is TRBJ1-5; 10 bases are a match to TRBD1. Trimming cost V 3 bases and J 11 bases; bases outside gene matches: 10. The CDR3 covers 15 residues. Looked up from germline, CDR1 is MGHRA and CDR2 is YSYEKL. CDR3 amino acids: CASSQGQGSFGAQHF. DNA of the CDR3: TGCGCCAGCAGCCAGGGACAGGGGTCCTTTGGGGCCCAGCATTTT.